The 27 T cell receptor beta chains listed next were all sequenced from one sample in a study of response to subunit inactivated influenza vaccine. MiXCR, run by TCRdb on the RT-PCR reads, gives a single entry per CDR3 protein. Of under 800,000 distinct CDR3 sequences in the sample, 14% were seen once. The sequenced sample was PBMCs from blood, obtained approximately 15 days before vaccination. The source is a man aged 50 to 60 who received an inactivated influenza vaccine.

The chain couples TRBV4-3 to TRBJ2-2; D call uncertain. The CDR3 runs to 15 residues. Germline V gene data show CDR1 as LGHNA and CDR2 as YSLEER. V was clipped by 0 bases and J by 4 bases, with 9 bases between them. The CDR3 spells CASSQESGSTGELFF. As DNA, the CDR3 is TGCGCCAGCAGCCAAGAATCTGGGTCCACCGGGGAGCTGTTTTTT.

This clonotype turned up a few times. The CDR3 bases are TGTGCCAGCAGCCAAGATCAAGGGGGGCGAAGCTATGGCTACACCTTC. Encoded protein: CASSQDQGGRSYGYTF. The J gene is TRBJ1-2, the V gene TRBV3-1; D might be TRBD1 (6 bases). V lost 0 bases and J 4 bases, leaving 15 bases between the germline ends. This CDR3 has 16 amino acids. Germline loops: CDR1 LGHDT, CDR2 YNNKEL (reference sequence).

This clonotype has only a few counts. This sequence joins TRBV29-1 and TRBJ2-2; no firm D call. Trimming shortened V by 4 bases and J by 5 bases, and 5 bases separated the two germline ends. The CDR3 length is 11 residues. Germline CDR1 and CDR2: SQVTM and ANQGSEA. CDR3 in DNA: TGCAGCGTTGCGAGGACCGGGGAGCTGTTTTTT. Translation gives CSVARTGELFF.

The chain joins TRBV11-2 to TRBJ2-5, with TRBD2 identical over 9 bases. Germline CDR1 reads SGHAT; CDR2 reads FQNNGV. J gave up 5 bases and V 1 base, and 14 bases lay outside the gene matches. The CDR3 covers 18 residues. DNA of the CDR3: TGTGCCAGCAGCTTAGGAGCCTTGGCGGGGGGGCCTTATGAGACCCAGTACTTC. This codes for CASSLGALAGGPYETQYF.

A few counts support this clonotype. The chain employs TRBV7-2 and TRBJ1-5; TRBD1 is a possible D gene (6 bases). V was shortened by 0 bases and J by 4 bases, with 13 bases between the two germline ends. Germline assignment: CDR1 SGHTA and CDR2 FQGNSA. This CDR3 region has 16 residues. The CDR3 region is CASSLAGRGTNQPQHF. As DNA, the CDR3 is TGTGCCAGCAGCTTAGCCGGCAGGGGCACGAATCAGCCCCAGCATTTT.

This clonotype was seen more than once but under ten times. V and J are TRBV28 and TRBJ2-2; 11 bases are shared with TRBD2. The germline V gene encodes CDR1 MDHEN and CDR2 SYDVKM. This CDR3 comprises 18 residues. V dropped 4 bases and J dropped 0; count of bases not matched to a gene: 7. CDR3 amino acids: CASSSLAGGYANTGELFF. For the CDR3, the DNA is TGTGCCAGCAGTTCCCTAGCGGGAGGCTACGCGAACACCGGGGAGCTGTTTTTT.

The chain links TRBV3-1 to TRBJ1-2, with a weak D call TRBD1 (6 bases). The CDR3 totals 15 residues. Germline values: CDR1 LGHDT, CDR2 YNNKEL (reference sequence). V was cut by 0 bases and J by 2 bases, with 10 bases left in between. In DNA form, the CDR3 reads TGTGCCAGCAGCCAAGAGGACAGCGGCAACTATGGCTACACCTTC. It yields the protein CASSQEDSGNYGYTF.

There are a few counts of this clonotype. The chain recombines TRBV4-3 with TRBJ2-1; 10 positions agree with TRBD2. V was clipped by 0 bases and J by 4 bases; unmatched bases: 3. The CDR3 runs to 16 residues. Germline lookup yields CDR1 LGHNA and CDR2 YSLEER. CDR3 DNA: TGCGCCAGCAGCCAAGACCTAGCGGGGGCTTACAATGAGCAGTTCTTC. This gives the protein CASSQDLAGAYNEQFF.

This clonotype showed up just a few times. The V and J genes are TRBV6-2 or TRBV6-3 and TRBJ2-5; no firm D call. Germline loops: CDR1 MNHEY, CDR2 SVGEGT. V lost 2 bases to trimming and J lost 4 bases, with 8 bases between them. There are 13 residues in the CDR3. The CDR3 sequence: CASSYGSPETQYF. CDR3 in DNA: TGTGCCAGCAGTTACGGGTCACCAGAGACCCAGTACTTC.

This clonotype was observed a handful of times. This sequence joins TRBV6-2 or TRBV6-3 and TRBJ2-7; weak D call: TRBD2 (6 bases). Trimming shortened V by 5 bases and J by 3 bases, and 17 bases separated the two germline ends. The CDR3 runs to 15 residues. Germline V lookup: CDR1 MNHEY, CDR2 SVGEGT. The CDR3 region is CASSTLGGALYEQYF. The CDR3 DNA is TGTGCCAGCAGTACTTTGGGCGGGGCCCTCTACGAGCAGTACTTC.

This clonotype was observed many times. The rearrangement links TRBV5-1 to TRBJ2-1, with 9 positions matching TRBD2. The CDR3 extends over 14 amino acids. Germline assignment: CDR1 SGHRS and CDR2 YFSETQ. The junction had 3 bases not matched to a gene; V was cut back by 4 bases and J by 4 bases. CDR3 DNA sequence: TGCGCCAGCAGCAGCGCGGGAGGGTACAATGAGCAGTTCTTC. It is translated as CASSSAGGYNEQFF.

In its sample, this clonotype was seen many times. The genes are TRBV29-1 and TRBJ2-1; 7 nucleotides agree with TRBD1. Germline lookup yields CDR1 SQVTM and CDR2 ANQGSEA. The length of the CDR3 is 15 residues. The trim removed 3 bases at V and 6 bases at J, leaving 11 bases unmatched. CDR3 residues: CSVETRQGALNEQFF. Here the CDR3 DNA reads TGCAGCGTTGAGACCCGACAGGGAGCCCTCAATGAGCAGTTCTTC.

The sample holds a few counts of this clonotype. The gene calls are TRBV12-3 or TRBV12-4 and TRBJ2-1, with D perhaps TRBD1 (5 bases). The V gene lost 6 bases and the J gene lost 5 bases, with 11 bases spanning the gap. The CDR3 extends over 13 amino acids. CDR3 amino acids: CASSTDTNNEQFF. The DNA for the CDR3 is TGTGCCAGCAGCACGGACACAAACAATGAGCAGTTCTTC.

The chain uses TRBV6-2 or TRBV6-3 and TRBJ2-4, with D unresolved. The CDR3 is 17 amino acids. V was cut by 4 bases and J by 0 bases, with 16 bases left in between. Germline V gene data show CDR1 as MNHEY and CDR2 as SVGEGT. The CDR3 spells CASSSPDHLLAKNIQYF. CDR3 bases: TGTGCCAGCAGTTCTCCGGACCACCTCCTAGCCAAAAACATTCAGTACTTC.

This sequence joins TRBV12-3 or TRBV12-4 and TRBJ1-1, with TRBD1 matching over 7 bases. Losses at the gene ends were 3 bases for V and 0 bases for J; bases not matched to a gene: 10. This CDR3 is built from 17 residues. This chain's CDR3 is CASSFGTSGTVNTEAFF. CDR3 bases: TGTGCCAGCAGTTTCGGGACCTCCGGGACAGTGAACACTGAAGCTTTCTTT.

This clonotype has more than one count but fewer than ten. The CDR3 here is CASSPWEGAQETQYF. The CDR3 coding sequence is TGTGCCAGCAGCCCTTGGGAAGGGGCCCAAGAGACCCAGTACTTC. The chain joins TRBV6-1 to TRBJ2-5; D might be TRBD1 (5 bases). Germline values: CDR1 MNHNS, CDR2 SASEGT. This CDR3 is 15 amino acids long. Trimming stripped 6 bases from V and 1 base from J, with 15 bases between.

The chain combines TRBV7-2 with TRBJ2-1, with a weak D call TRBD1 (5 bases). CDR1 and CDR2 (germline): SGHTA, FQGNSA. The V gene lost 2 bases and the J gene lost 8 bases, with 13 bases spanning the gap. CDR3 size: 14 residues. This CDR3 is CASSLRQPWYEQFF. The CDR3 DNA follows: TGTGCCAGCAGCTTAAGACAGCCTTGGTATGAGCAGTTCTTC.

This clonotype was counted many times. The V call is TRBV20-1, the J call TRBJ2-7; TRBD2 aligns across 7 bases. The CDR3 length is 12 residues. Trimming removed 8 bases from V and 5 bases from J; junction bases left unmatched: 9. CDR1 is DFQATT, CDR2 SNEGSKA, per germline (reference sequence). The CDR3 nucleotides read TGCAGTACTCAGCGGGGTTTGGACGAGCAGTACTTC. Translation: CSTQRGLDEQYF.

In this sample, this clonotype turned up a few times. The J gene is TRBJ1-4, the V gene TRBV20-1, with no clear D. Germline lookup yields CDR1 DFQATT and CDR2 SNEGSKA (reference sequence). Trimming left V 3 bases short and J 2 bases short, with 7 bases between. The CDR3 is 13 amino acids. CDR3 coding DNA: TGCAGTGCTAGCACGGGGACTAATGAAAAACTGTTTTTT. The encoded protein is CSASTGTNEKLFF.

This clonotype was seen only a few times. V is TRBV4-2 and J is TRBJ2-7; no reliable D call. The CDR3 spans 14 residues. V shed 8 bases and J shed 0 bases, with 14 bases lying between them. Germline CDR1 is LGHNA and CDR2 is YNFKEQ. The CDR3 bases are TGTGCCAGCGGCCTACACCAAACCTCCTACGAGCAGTACTTC. Its translation is CASGLHQTSYEQYF.

This clonotype appeared many times. V and J are TRBV14 and TRBJ2-3; 10 nucleotides agree with TRBD1. The CDR3 spans 15 residues. V dropped 4 bases and J dropped 2; count of bases not matched to a gene: 3. Germline lookup yields CDR1 SGHDN and CDR2 FVKESK. CDR3 loop: CASSPDRGFTDTQYF. In DNA, the CDR3 is TGTGCCAGCAGCCCGGACAGGGGGTTCACAGATACGCAGTATTTT. Based on the CDR3 plus reference TRBV14 and TRBJ2-3, the full variable domain is EAGVTQFPSHSVIEKGQTVTLRCDPISGHDNLYWYRRVMGKEIKFLLHFVKESKQDESGMPNNRFLAERTGGTYSTLKVQPAELEDSGVYFCASSPDRGFTDTQYFGPGTRLTVL.

At least ten counts were recorded for this clonotype. The rearrangement uses TRBV18 and TRBJ2-1, with D possibly being TRBD2 (5 bases). The CDR3 sequence is 14 residues long. V gave up 0 bases and J gave up 5 bases, with 8 bases separating them. Looked up from germline, CDR1 is KGHSH and CDR2 is LQKENI. The chain's CDR3 is CASSPPTSNNEQFF. The CDR3, as DNA: TGTGCCAGCTCACCACCTACTAGTAACAATGAGCAGTTCTTC.

This clonotype was counted ten times or more. This chain uses TRBV9 with TRBJ2-1; D uncertain. The length of the CDR3 is 12 residues. The V gene lost 3 bases and the J gene lost 0 bases, with 1 base spanning the gap. Germline-derived CDR1 and CDR2 are SGDLS and YYNGEE. CDR3 residues: CASSASYNEQFF. The DNA of the CDR3 is TGTGCCAGCAGCGCCTCCTACAATGAGCAGTTCTTC.

This clonotype was counted only a few times. The V and J genes are TRBV7-2 and TRBJ2-1, with D perhaps assigned TRBD1 or TRBD2 (5 bases each). This CDR3 has 16 amino acids. Germline CDR1 reads SGHTA; CDR2 reads FQGNSA. V shed 5 bases and J shed 9 bases, with 23 bases lying between them. This CDR3 is CASSRPPGTLRAEQFF. In DNA, the CDR3 is TGTGCCAGCAGCCGTCCCCCCGGGACCCTCAGGGCTGAGCAGTTCTTC.

Note on this clonotype: The junction and the germline gene differ at one end; a read error may be behind it. The chain uses TRBV18 and TRBJ1-1; the D gene is possibly TRBD1 (6 bases). This CDR3 comprises 13 residues. Looked up from germline, CDR1 is KGHSH and CDR2 is LQKENI. The CDR3 loop reads CASSPAGGTEALF. The CDR3 nucleotides are TGTGCCAGCTCACCAGCTGGGGGCACTGAAGCTCTCTTT.

The CDR3 region is CASSYVQGAAFF. The CDR3 nucleotides read TGTGCCAGCAGTTATGTGCAGGGTGCAGCTTTCTTT. V and J are TRBV6-5 and TRBJ1-1; perhaps TRBD1 as D (5 bases). The CDR3 extends over 12 amino acids. Germline CDR1 MNHEY, CDR2 SVGAGI. V lost 3 bases and J 10 bases, leaving 12 bases between the germline ends.

The chain is built from TRBV14 and TRBJ2-3; 14 bases align to TRBD2. V dropped 8 bases and J dropped 3; count of bases not matched to a gene: 25. Germline V gene sequence: CDR1 SGHDN, CDR2 FVKESK. The CDR3 runs to 22 residues. The CDR3 sequence: CASEPGLAGEGRKAIFTDTQYF. Here the CDR3 DNA reads TGTGCCAGCGAACCGGGACTAGCGGGAGAAGGCCGAAAGGCCATATTTACAGATACGCAGTATTTT.